Detailed here is one T cell receptor (beta chain). The data stem from a study of blood T cell repertoires in COVID-19. As for the study in general: Sample material is recorded as cDNA or gDNA derived from T cells, B-cell-depleted T cells, or PBMCs.

The CDR3 covers 14 residues. CDR1 is LNHDA, CDR2 SQIVND, per germline (reference sequence). The ends lost 3 bases at V and 6 bases at J; junction bases unmatched: 7. Methods used by the authors: It was from reference gene primer amplification that nucleated cell counts were estimated. Sequencing was performed with immunoSEQ multiplex PCR; in TCRdb, only in-frame clones are kept and a portion is missing. V, J and clone size reflect that table, while D and trimming were determined from the DNA. This sample has approximately 40,000 clones, with 90% found just once. The chain employs TRBV19 and TRBJ2-7, with TRBD2 matching 8 bases. This clonotype was sampled from a human donor in a cohort sampled during active COVID-19. Sequencing was carried out using peripheral blood. The CDR3 nucleotides read TGTGCCAGTAGTATGCTAGCGGGTTTAACCGAGCAGTACTTC. It encodes CASSMLAGLTEQYF.